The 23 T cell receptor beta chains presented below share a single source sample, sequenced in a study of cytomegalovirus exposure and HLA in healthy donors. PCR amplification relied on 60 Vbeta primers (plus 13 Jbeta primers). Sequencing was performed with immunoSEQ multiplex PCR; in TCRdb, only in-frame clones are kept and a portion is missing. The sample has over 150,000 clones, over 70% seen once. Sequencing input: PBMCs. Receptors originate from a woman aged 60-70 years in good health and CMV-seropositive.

The CDR3 sequence is CASSERQGSFGYTF. CDR3 sequence (DNA): TGTGCCAGCAGCGAAAGACAGGGATCGTTTGGCTACACCTTC. The genes are TRBV9 and TRBJ1-2; 7 positions agree with TRBD1. The germline V gene has CDR1 SGDLS and CDR2 YYNGEE. V was pared by 3 bases and J by 7 bases, with 9 bases of the junction left unmatched. CDR3 size: 14 residues.

CDR3 in DNA: TGTGCCAGCAGCCCAGGGTCCAACACCGGGGAGCTGTTTTTT. As protein: CASSPGSNTGELFF. The genes are TRBV13 and TRBJ2-2; D is perhaps TRBD1 (5 bases). Trimming took 5 bases from V and 2 from J, leaving 9 bases between them. The CDR3 runs 14 residues. From germline, CDR1 is PRHDT and CDR2 FYEKMQ (reference sequence).

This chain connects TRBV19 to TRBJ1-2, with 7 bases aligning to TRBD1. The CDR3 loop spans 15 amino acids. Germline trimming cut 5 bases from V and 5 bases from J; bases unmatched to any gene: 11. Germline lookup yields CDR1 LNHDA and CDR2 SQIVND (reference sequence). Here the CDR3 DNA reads TGTGCCAGTAGTTCACCCCTGGGACAGACTTATGGCTACACCTTC. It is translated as CASSSPLGQTYGYTF.

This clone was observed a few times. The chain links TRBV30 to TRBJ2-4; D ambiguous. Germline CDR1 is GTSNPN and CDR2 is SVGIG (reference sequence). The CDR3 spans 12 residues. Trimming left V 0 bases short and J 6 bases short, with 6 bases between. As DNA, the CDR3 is TGTGCCTGGAGTGTACTTAGAAACATTCAGTACTTC. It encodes CAWSVLRNIQYF.

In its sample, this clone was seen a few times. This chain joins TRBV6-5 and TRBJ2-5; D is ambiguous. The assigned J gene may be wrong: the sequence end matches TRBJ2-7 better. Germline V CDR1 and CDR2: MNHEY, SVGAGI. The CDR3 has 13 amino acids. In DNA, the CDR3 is TGTGCCAGCAGGTATGCGAGCTCCTACGAGCAGTACTTC. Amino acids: CASRYASSYEQYF.

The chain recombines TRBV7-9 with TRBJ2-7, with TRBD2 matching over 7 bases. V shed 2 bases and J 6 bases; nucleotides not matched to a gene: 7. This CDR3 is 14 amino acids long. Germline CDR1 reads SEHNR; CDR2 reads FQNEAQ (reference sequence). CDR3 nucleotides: TGTGCCAGCAGCTTACGGGCGGGGGTGGTCGAGCAGTACTTC. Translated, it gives CASSLRAGVVEQYF.

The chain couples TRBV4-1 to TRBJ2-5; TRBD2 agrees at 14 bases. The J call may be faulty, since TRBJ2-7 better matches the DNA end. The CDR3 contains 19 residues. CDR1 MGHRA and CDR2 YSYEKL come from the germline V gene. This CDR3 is CASSPTSGTSGGSSYEQYF. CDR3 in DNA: TGCGCCAGCAGCCCGACTTCCGGGACTAGCGGGGGAAGCTCCTACGAGCAGTACTTC.

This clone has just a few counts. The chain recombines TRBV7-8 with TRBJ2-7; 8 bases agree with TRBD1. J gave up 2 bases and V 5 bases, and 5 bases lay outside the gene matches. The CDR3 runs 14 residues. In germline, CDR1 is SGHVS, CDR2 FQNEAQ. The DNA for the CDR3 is TGTGCCAGCAGCCCGAGGACAGGGCCCTACGAGCAGTACTTC. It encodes CASSPRTGPYEQYF.

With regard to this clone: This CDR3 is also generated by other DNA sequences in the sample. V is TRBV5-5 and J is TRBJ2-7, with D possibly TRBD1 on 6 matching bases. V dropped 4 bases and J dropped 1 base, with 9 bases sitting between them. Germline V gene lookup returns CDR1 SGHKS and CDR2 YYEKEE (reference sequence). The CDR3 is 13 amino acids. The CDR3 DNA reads TGTGCCAGCAGCCGGGACACATCCTACGAGCAGTACTTC. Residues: CASSRDTSYEQYF.

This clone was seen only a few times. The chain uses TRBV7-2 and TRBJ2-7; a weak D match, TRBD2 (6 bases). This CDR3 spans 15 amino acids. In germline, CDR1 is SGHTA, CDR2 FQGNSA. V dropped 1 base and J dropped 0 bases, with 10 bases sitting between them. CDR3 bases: TGTGCCAGCAGCTTAGAGGGCGGGGACTCCTACGAGCAGTACTTC. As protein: CASSLEGGDSYEQYF. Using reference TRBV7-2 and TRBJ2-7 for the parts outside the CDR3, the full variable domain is GAGVSQSPSNKVTEKGKDVELRCDPISGHTALYWYRQSLGQGLEFLIYFQGNSAPDKSGLPSDRFSAERTGGSVSTLTIQRTQQEDSAVYLCASSLEGGDSYEQYFGPGTRLTVT.

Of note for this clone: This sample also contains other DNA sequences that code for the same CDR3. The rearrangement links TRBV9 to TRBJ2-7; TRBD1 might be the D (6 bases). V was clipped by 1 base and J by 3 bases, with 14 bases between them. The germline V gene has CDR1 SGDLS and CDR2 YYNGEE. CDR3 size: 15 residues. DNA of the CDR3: TGTGCCAGCAGCGTATCCGACAGGTCGAACTACGAGCAGTACTTC. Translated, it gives CASSVSDRSNYEQYF. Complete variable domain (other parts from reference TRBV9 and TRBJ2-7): DSGVTQTPKHLITATGQRVTLRCSPRSGDLSVYWYQQSLDQGLQFLIQYYNGEERAKGNILERFSAQQFPDLHSELNLSSLELGDSALYFCASSVSDRSNYEQYFGPGTRLTVT.

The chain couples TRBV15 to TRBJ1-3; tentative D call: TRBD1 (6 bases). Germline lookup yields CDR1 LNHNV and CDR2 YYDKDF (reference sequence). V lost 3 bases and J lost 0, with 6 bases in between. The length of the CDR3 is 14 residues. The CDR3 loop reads CATSRTGSGNTIYF. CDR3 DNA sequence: TGTGCCACCAGCAGGACAGGCTCTGGAAACACCATATATTTT.

The CDR3 coding sequence is TGTGCCAGCAGGCCTACAGGGGTCGAGACCCAGTACTTC. Translated, it gives CASRPTGVETQYF. The rearrangement uses TRBV27 and TRBJ2-5, with 7 bases aligning to TRBD1. After removal of 6 bases from V and 5 bases from J, the junction contained 6 bases not matched to a gene. This CDR3 is 13 amino acids long. Germline V gene data show CDR1 as MNHEY and CDR2 as SMNVEV (reference sequence).

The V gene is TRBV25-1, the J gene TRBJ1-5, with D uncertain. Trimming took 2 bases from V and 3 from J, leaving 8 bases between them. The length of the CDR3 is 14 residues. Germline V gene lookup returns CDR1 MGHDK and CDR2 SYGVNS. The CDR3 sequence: CASSEQVVNQPQHF. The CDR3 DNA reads TGTGCCAGCAGTGAACAGGTAGTCAATCAGCCCCAGCATTTT.

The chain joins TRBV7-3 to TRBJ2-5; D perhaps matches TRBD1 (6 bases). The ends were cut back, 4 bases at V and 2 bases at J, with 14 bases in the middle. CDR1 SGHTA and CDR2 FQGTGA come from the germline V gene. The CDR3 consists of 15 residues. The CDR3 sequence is CASSSPHTGQETQYF. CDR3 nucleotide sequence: TGTGCCAGCAGCTCCCCTCATACAGGGCAAGAGACCCAGTACTTC.

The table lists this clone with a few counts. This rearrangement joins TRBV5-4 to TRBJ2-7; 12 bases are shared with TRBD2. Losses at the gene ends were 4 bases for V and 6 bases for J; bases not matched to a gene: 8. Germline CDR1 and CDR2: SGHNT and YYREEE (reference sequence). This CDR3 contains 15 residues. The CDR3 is CASSPTSTSGGEQYF. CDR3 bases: TGTGCCAGCAGCCCGACCTCGACTAGCGGGGGCGAGCAGTACTTC.

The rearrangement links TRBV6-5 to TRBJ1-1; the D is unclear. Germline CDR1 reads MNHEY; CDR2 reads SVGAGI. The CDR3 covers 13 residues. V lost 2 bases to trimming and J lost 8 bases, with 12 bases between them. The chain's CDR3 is CASSYVTYQEAFF. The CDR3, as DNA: TGTGCCAGCAGTTACGTGACATACCAGGAAGCTTTCTTT.

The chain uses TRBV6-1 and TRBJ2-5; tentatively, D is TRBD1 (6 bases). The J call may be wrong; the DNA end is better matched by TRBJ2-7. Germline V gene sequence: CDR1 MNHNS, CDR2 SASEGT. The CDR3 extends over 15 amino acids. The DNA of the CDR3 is TGTGCCAGCAGTGAAGCCCGGGACACTCGGGACGAGCAGTACTTC. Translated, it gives CASSEARDTRDEQYF.

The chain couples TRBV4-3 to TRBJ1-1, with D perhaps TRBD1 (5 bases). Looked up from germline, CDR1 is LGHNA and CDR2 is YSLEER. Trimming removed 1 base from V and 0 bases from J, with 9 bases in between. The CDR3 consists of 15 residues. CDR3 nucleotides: TGCGCCAGCAGCCAAGGTGGAGGGGTGAACACTGAAGCTTTCTTT. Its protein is CASSQGGGVNTEAFF.

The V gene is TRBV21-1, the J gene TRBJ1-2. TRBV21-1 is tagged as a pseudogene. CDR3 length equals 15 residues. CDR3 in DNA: TGTGCCAGCAGCAAAGTTCGCGGAAACTCTTATGGCTACACCTTC. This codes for CASSKVRGNSYGYTF.

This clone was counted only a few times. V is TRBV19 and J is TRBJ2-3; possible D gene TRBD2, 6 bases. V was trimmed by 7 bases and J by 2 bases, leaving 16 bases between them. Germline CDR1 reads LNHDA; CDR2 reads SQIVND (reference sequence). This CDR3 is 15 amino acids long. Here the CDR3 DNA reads TGTGCCAGTAACCCGTACGGCGGGGCCACAGATACGCAGTATTTT. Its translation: CASNPYGGATDTQYF.

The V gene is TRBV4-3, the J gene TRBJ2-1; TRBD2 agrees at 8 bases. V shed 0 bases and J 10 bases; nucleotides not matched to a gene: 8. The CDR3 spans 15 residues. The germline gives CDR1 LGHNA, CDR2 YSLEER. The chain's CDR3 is CASSQDWAREGEQFF. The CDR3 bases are TGCGCCAGCAGCCAAGATTGGGCCCGGGAGGGAGAGCAGTTCTTC.

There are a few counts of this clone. CDR3 loop: CASSPPGGLTDTQYF. The CDR3 region has the DNA TGTGCCAGCAGTCCACCAGGGGGGCTCACAGATACGCAGTATTTT. The chain links TRBV6-6 to TRBJ2-3; TRBD1 might be the D (7 bases). This CDR3 has 15 amino acids. Trimming left V 5 bases short and J 2 bases short, with 14 bases between. Per the germline V gene, CDR1 is MNHNY and CDR2 is SVGAGI (reference sequence).